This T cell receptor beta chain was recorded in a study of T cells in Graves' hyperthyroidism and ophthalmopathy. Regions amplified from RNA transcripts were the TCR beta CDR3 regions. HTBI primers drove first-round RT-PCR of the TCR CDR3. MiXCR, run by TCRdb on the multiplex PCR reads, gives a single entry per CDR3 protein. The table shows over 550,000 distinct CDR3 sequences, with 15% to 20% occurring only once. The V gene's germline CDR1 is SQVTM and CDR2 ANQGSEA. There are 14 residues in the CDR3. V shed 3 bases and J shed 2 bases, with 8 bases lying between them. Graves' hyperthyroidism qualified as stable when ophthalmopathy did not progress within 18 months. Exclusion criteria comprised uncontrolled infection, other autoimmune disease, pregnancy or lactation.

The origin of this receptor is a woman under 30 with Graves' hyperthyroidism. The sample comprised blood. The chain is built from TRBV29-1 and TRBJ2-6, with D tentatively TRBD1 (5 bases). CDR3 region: CSVEAGTGANVLTF. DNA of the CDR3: TGCAGCGTTGAGGCAGGGACTGGGGCCAACGTCCTGACTTTC.